Listed below are T cell receptor beta chains from one sample, sequenced in a study of T cell responses to AZD1222 COVID-19 vaccine. This table comes from immunoSEQ multiplex PCR, and its TCRdb copy is limited to in-frame clones, with some not included. The data contain under 150,000 clones, 90% to 95% of them singletons. This specimen was peripheral blood, taken on day 0 of AZD1222 vaccination. All receptors come from an adult in good health. The CDR3 runs from the conserved cysteine through the conserved F or W. The D gene is left open where the match is weak. The size of a clone is reported for some rows only, either as once, few or many, or as a class for expanded clones.

D gene: TRBD2
J gene: TRBJ2-7
clone size: NA
V gene: TRBV2
CDR3 DNA: TGTGCCAGCAGCGAAGCAGGTAGCGGGACGCCCTACGAGCAGTACTTC
CDR3 protein: CASSEAGSGTPYEQYF

D gene: NA
J gene: TRBJ1-5
clone size: NA
V gene: TRBV2
CDR3 DNA: TGTGCCAGCACCGGAGGTGGGGGTCAGCCCCAGCATTTT
CDR3 protein: CASTGGGGQPQHF

D gene: NA
J gene: TRBJ2-3
clone size: NA
V gene: TRBV7-9
CDR3 DNA: TGTGCCAGCAGCCCCCCGGGTGTGAGCACAGATACGCAGTATTTT
CDR3 protein: CASSPPGVSTDTQYF

D gene: TRBD2
J gene: TRBJ2-1
clone size: once
V gene: TRBV19
CDR3 DNA: TGTGCCAGTAGTATGTGGCTAGCGGGAGGAAGCAATGAGCAGTTCTTC
CDR3 protein: CASSMWLAGGSNEQFF

D gene: NA
J gene: TRBJ2-7
clone size: NA
V gene: TRBV9
CDR3 DNA: TGTGCCAGCAGCCTAGAGGAAGGCTCCTCCTACGAGCAGTACTTC
CDR3 protein: CASSLEEGSSYEQYF

D gene: NA
J gene: TRBJ1-1
clone size: NA
V gene: TRBV4-3
CDR3 DNA: TGCGCCAGCAGCCAAGTCGTAGGGGCTGGAACTGAAGCTTTCTTT
CDR3 protein: CASSQVVGAGTEAFF

D gene: TRBD1
J gene: TRBJ1-1
clone size: NA
V gene: TRBV10-1
CDR3 DNA: TGCGCCAGCCTGGGACAGGGGAACACTGAAGCTTTCTTT
CDR3 protein: CASLGQGNTEAFF

D gene: TRBD2
J gene: TRBJ2-3
clone size: once
V gene: TRBV7-2
CDR3 DNA: TGTGCCAGCAGCTTGTTATCTGTTTCGGGGGGTTCGGCAGATACGCAGTATTTT
CDR3 protein: CASSLLSVSGGSADTQYF

D gene: TRBD1
J gene: TRBJ1-2
clone size: NA
V gene: TRBV2
CDR3 DNA: TGTGCCAGCAGGGACAGGGCGTTAAGTGGCTACACCTTC
CDR3 protein: CASRDRALSGYTF

D gene: NA
J gene: TRBJ2-3
clone size: NA
V gene: TRBV11-2
CDR3 DNA: TGTGCCAGCAGCTTCCAGGATTCTACGCAGTATTTT
CDR3 protein: CASSFQDSTQYF

D gene: NA
J gene: TRBJ2-1
clone size: NA
V gene: TRBV6-5
CDR3 DNA: TGTGCCAGCAGTTATTCGACAGCCTACAATGAGCAGTTCTTC
CDR3 protein: CASSYSTAYNEQFF

D gene: NA
J gene: TRBJ1-2
clone size: NA
V gene: TRBV5-1
CDR3 DNA: TGCGCCAGCAGCTTGGCCAGTCTGGGAAACTATGGCTACACCTTC
CDR3 protein: CASSLASLGNYGYTF

D gene: NA
J gene: TRBJ1-3
clone size: once
V gene: TRBV2
CDR3 DNA: TGTGCCAGCAGGACTCTCCGCCCGGGACAAACAGGAAACACCATATATTTT
CDR3 protein: CASRTLRPGQTGNTIYF

D gene: NA
J gene: TRBJ2-2
clone size: NA
V gene: TRBV19
CDR3 DNA: TGTGCCAGTACCCAGGGCCTCTTCCGGGTCCAGGGGCCCGGGGAGCTGTTTTTT
CDR3 protein: CASTQGLFRVQGPGELFF

D gene: NA
J gene: TRBJ2-7
clone size: NA
V gene: TRBV15
CDR3 DNA: TGTGCCACCAGCAGAGATAGGGGCTCCTACGAGCAGTACTTC
CDR3 protein: CATSRDRGSYEQYF

D gene: NA
J gene: TRBJ2-2
clone size: few
V gene: TRBV5-4
CDR3 DNA: TGTGCCAGCAGCCACCTCTCGGCCCGCACCGGGGAGCTGTTTTTT
CDR3 protein: CASSHLSARTGELFF

D gene: TRBD1
J gene: TRBJ1-2
clone size: NA
V gene: TRBV18
CDR3 DNA: TGTGCCAGCTCACCTTTAGACAGGGGAACCTATGGCTACACCTTC
CDR3 protein: CASSPLDRGTYGYTF

D gene: TRBD2
J gene: TRBJ2-2
clone size: once
V gene: TRBV2
CDR3 DNA: TGTGCCAGCAGTGAAGCGGGAGGGGACGGGGAGCTGTTTTTT
CDR3 protein: CASSEAGGDGELFF

D gene: NA
J gene: TRBJ1-1
clone size: NA
V gene: TRBV27
CDR3 DNA: TGTGCCAGCAGTTTACGGCAGAGGAACACTGAAGCTTTCTTT
CDR3 protein: CASSLRQRNTEAFF

D gene: TRBD1
J gene: TRBJ1-2
clone size: NA
V gene: TRBV9
CDR3 DNA: TGTGCCAGCAGCCCCCTGGGTAGGGACAGAGTATATGTGGGCTACACCTTC
CDR3 protein: CASSPLGRDRVYVGYTF

D gene: NA
J gene: TRBJ2-7
clone size: NA
V gene: TRBV3-1/TRBV3-2
CDR3 DNA: TGTGCCAGCAGCCAAGAGGACAGTCCCTACGAGCAGTACTTC
CDR3 protein: CASSQEDSPYEQYF

D gene: NA
J gene: TRBJ2-1
clone size: NA
V gene: TRBV27
CDR3 DNA: TGTGCCAGCAGTTCAGGGGATACATACAATGAGCAGTTCTTC
CDR3 protein: CASSSGDTYNEQFF

D gene: TRBD1
J gene: TRBJ1-2
clone size: NA
V gene: TRBV27
CDR3 DNA: TGTGCCACGATGACAGGGACATATGGCTACACCTTC
CDR3 protein: CATMTGTYGYTF

D gene: NA
J gene: TRBJ1-1
clone size: NA
V gene: TRBV19
CDR3 DNA: TGTGCCAGTAGTCACACCTGGGGGGCGGCTGAAGCTTTCTTT
CDR3 protein: CASSHTWGAAEAFF

D gene: NA
J gene: TRBJ1-5
clone size: once
V gene: TRBV6-5
CDR3 DNA: TGTGCCAGCTCTACGGGGCAGGGCCGCAATCAGCCCCAGCATTTT
CDR3 protein: CASSTGQGRNQPQHF

D gene: NA
J gene: TRBJ2-7
clone size: NA
V gene: TRBV9
CDR3 DNA: TGTGCCAGCAGCGTAGGCAGCAGCTCCTACGAGCAGTACTTC
CDR3 protein: CASSVGSSSYEQYF